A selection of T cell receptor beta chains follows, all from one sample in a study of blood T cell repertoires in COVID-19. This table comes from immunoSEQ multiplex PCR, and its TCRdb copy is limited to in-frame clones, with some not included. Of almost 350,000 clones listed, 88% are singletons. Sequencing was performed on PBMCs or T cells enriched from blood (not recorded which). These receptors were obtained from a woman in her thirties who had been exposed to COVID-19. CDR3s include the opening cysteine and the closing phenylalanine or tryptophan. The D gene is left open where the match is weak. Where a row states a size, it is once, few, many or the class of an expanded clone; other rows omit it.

cdr3_aa: CASSLTTGGLEKLFF; cdr3_nt: TGTGCCAGTAGCTTAACGACAGGGGGCCTTGAAAAACTGTTTTTT; clone_size: NA; d_call: TRBD1; v_call: TRBV19; j_call: TRBJ1-4
cdr3_aa: CASSTPAEGRVADTQYF; cdr3_nt: TGTGCCAGCAGTACTCCGGCGGAGGGAAGAGTAGCAGATACGCAGTATTTT; clone_size: NA; d_call: NA; v_call: TRBV6-4; j_call: TRBJ2-3
cdr3_aa: CASSELGAVEKLFF; cdr3_nt: TGTGCCAGCAGTGAATTAGGGGCAGTTGAAAAACTGTTTTTT; clone_size: NA; d_call: NA; v_call: TRBV2; j_call: TRBJ1-4
cdr3_aa: CASKRSGKGSEQYF; cdr3_nt: TGTGCCAGCAAACGGTCGGGGAAAGGAAGCGAGCAGTACTTC; clone_size: NA; d_call: NA; v_call: TRBV21-1; j_call: TRBJ2-7
cdr3_aa: CASSEARGQGGYTF; cdr3_nt: TGTGCCAGCAGTGAGGCCAGGGGGCAGGGTGGCTACACCTTC; clone_size: NA; d_call: TRBD1; v_call: TRBV2; j_call: TRBJ1-2
cdr3_aa: CSVEGGRGPYEQYF; cdr3_nt: TGCAGCGTTGAAGGGGGCAGGGGGCCCTACGAGCAGTACTTC; clone_size: NA; d_call: TRBD1; v_call: TRBV29-1; j_call: TRBJ2-7
cdr3_aa: CASSGGGNTEAFF; cdr3_nt: TGTGCCAGCAGTGGGGGGGGGAACACTGAAGCTTTCTTT; clone_size: NA; d_call: NA; v_call: TRBV2; j_call: TRBJ1-1
cdr3_aa: CATSLIGSSYNEQFF; cdr3_nt: TGTGCCACCAGCTTAATTGGGAGCTCCTACAATGAGCAGTTCTTC; clone_size: NA; d_call: NA; v_call: TRBV15; j_call: TRBJ2-1
cdr3_aa: CASSADRGETQYF; cdr3_nt: TGTGCCAGCAGTGCGGACAGGGGAGAGACCCAGTACTTC; clone_size: NA; d_call: TRBD1; v_call: TRBV25-1; j_call: TRBJ2-5
cdr3_aa: CASSALAGGSHEQFF; cdr3_nt: TGTGCCAGCAGTGCCCTGGCGGGAGGGTCACATGAGCAGTTCTTC; clone_size: NA; d_call: TRBD2; v_call: TRBV6-4; j_call: TRBJ2-1
cdr3_aa: CASSQGPGLAGRNTGELFF; cdr3_nt: TGCGCCAGCAGCCAAGGGCCGGGACTAGCGGGGAGGAACACCGGGGAGCTGTTTTTT; clone_size: NA; d_call: TRBD2; v_call: TRBV4-1; j_call: TRBJ2-2
cdr3_aa: CASSQQGNSNQPQHF; cdr3_nt: TGTGCCAGCAGTCAACAGGGTAATAGCAATCAGCCCCAGCATTTT; clone_size: NA; d_call: NA; v_call: TRBV6-5; j_call: TRBJ1-5
cdr3_aa: CASSRHSGRAFYEQFF; cdr3_nt: TGTGCCAGCAGCCGCCATAGCGGGAGGGCCTTCTATGAGCAGTTCTTC; clone_size: NA; d_call: TRBD2; v_call: TRBV14; j_call: TRBJ2-1
cdr3_aa: CASSPQGAQVEQFF; cdr3_nt: TGTGCCAGCTCACCACAGGGGGCGCAGGTTGAGCAGTTCTTC; clone_size: NA; d_call: TRBD1; v_call: TRBV18; j_call: TRBJ2-1
cdr3_aa: CATSGRDSYNSPLHF; cdr3_nt: TGTGCCACCAGCGGCAGGGACTCCTATAATTCACCCCTCCACTTT; clone_size: once; d_call: NA; v_call: TRBV15; j_call: TRBJ1-6
cdr3_aa: CASGLVGVRYEQYF; cdr3_nt: TGTGCTAGTGGTTTGGTAGGGGTCCGTTACGAGCAGTACTTC; clone_size: NA; d_call: NA; v_call: TRBV12-5; j_call: TRBJ2-7
cdr3_aa: CASTSPLAGAETQYF; cdr3_nt: TGTGCCAGCACCTCCCCATTAGCGGGAGCAGAGACCCAGTACTTC; clone_size: NA; d_call: TRBD2; v_call: TRBV6-5; j_call: TRBJ2-5